The rows below give T cell receptor beta chains drawn from one sample of a study of Graves' ophthalmopathy and Graves' hyperthyroidism. TCRdb used MiXCR to reprocess the multiplex PCR reads, holding one entry per CDR3 protein. The sample consists of roughly 1.1 million distinct CDR3 sequences, less than 45% of them appearing once. The sequenced sample was peripheral blood or thyroid tissue (not recorded which). The origin of the receptors is an adult man with Graves' hyperthyroidism. Both conserved end residues are part of each CDR3. Fields, in order: D gene, J gene, V gene, clone size, CDR3 protein, CDR3 DNA. The D gene is left open where the match is weak. Expanded clones get a size class; other rows say once, few or many, or leave the size out.

- | TRBJ1-1 | TRBV7-9 | many | CASSLGHINTEAFF | TGTGCCAGCAGCTTGGGGCATATCAACACTGAAGCTTTCTTT
- | TRBJ2-5 | TRBV7-2 | many | CASSFYYPPETQYF | TGTGCCAGCAGCTTCTACTACCCTCCGGAGACCCAGTACTTC
- | TRBJ2-6 | TRBV10-3 | - | CAIRDSSAGANVLTF | TGTGCCATCAGGGACAGCTCAGCTGGGGCCAACGTCCTGACTTTC
- | TRBJ1-1 | TRBV7-8 | - | CASSPSGASGVAFF | TGTGCCAGCAGCCCCTCGGGGGCGTCGGGGGTAGCTTTCTTT
TRBD1 | TRBJ2-7 | TRBV6-5 | few | CASTAGTGGYEQYF | TGTGCCAGCACTGCCGGGACAGGGGGCTACGAGCAGTACTTC
TRBD1 | TRBJ1-2 | TRBV7-9 | many | CASSGDRGHFGYTF | TGTGCCAGCAGCGGAGACAGGGGGCATTTTGGCTACACCTTC
- | TRBJ1-6 | TRBV6-5 | few | CASSYGTRGLSLHF | TGTGCCAGCAGTTACGGGACACGCGGTTTGTCCCTCCACTTT
TRBD1 | TRBJ2-3 | TRBV29-1 | many | CSVMGQGTDTQYF | TGCAGCGTGATGGGACAGGGCACAGATACGCAGTATTTT
- | TRBJ2-7 | TRBV11-2 | once | CASTKLRGTSGFDEQYF | TGTGCCAGCACCAAACTCCGGGGGACCTCTGGCTTCGACGAGCAGTACTTC
TRBD1 | TRBJ1-2 | TRBV29-1 | many | CSVEGQGGGYTF | TGCAGCGTTGAAGGACAGGGTGGCGGCTACACCTTC
- | TRBJ1-4 | TRBV4-3 | - | CASSQDIATNEKLFF | TGCGCCAGCAGCCAAGACATTGCAACTAATGAAAAACTGTTTTTT
- | TRBJ2-7 | TRBV6-2/TRBV6-3 | - | CASSPLYRETYEQYF | TGTGCCAGCAGTCCGCTGTACAGGGAAACCTACGAGCAGTACTTC
- | TRBJ2-2 | TRBV2 | - | CASSRVERNTGELFF | TGTGCCAGCAGCAGGGTAGAACGGAACACCGGGGAGCTGTTTTTT
- | TRBJ1-3 | TRBV6-5 | - | CASRTQTIKGNTIYF | TGTGCCAGCAGGACCCAGACGATCAAGGGAAACACCATATATTTT
TRBD2 | TRBJ2-5 | TRBV11-2 | few | CASTIAGVQETQYF | TGTGCCAGCACCATAGCGGGAGTTCAAGAGACCCAGTACTTC
- | TRBJ2-5 | TRBV5-4 | - | CASSLEAKETQYF | TGTGCCAGCAGCTTGGAGGCCAAAGAGACCCAGTACTTC
TRBD1 | TRBJ2-7 | TRBV12-3/TRBV12-4 | many | CASSRDRAYEQYF | TGTGCCAGCAGCCGGGACAGAGCCTACGAGCAGTACTTC
TRBD1 | TRBJ1-2 | TRBV28 | few | CASVVDRDVFYGYTF | TGTGCCAGCGTAGTGGACAGGGACGTTTTCTATGGCTACACCTTC
- | TRBJ1-3 | TRBV7-2 | many | CASSQGPFAGNTIYF | TGTGCCAGCAGCCAGGGCCCATTTGCTGGAAACACCATATATTTT
- | TRBJ2-7 | TRBV19 | many | CASRPSLRGPYEQYF | TGTGCCAGTAGGCCGTCGTTGCGGGGACCCTACGAGCAGTACTTC
- | TRBJ2-2 | TRBV20-1 | many | CSASGRRTGELFF | TGCAGTGCTAGTGGCAGGCGAACCGGGGAGCTGTTTTTT
- | TRBJ2-7 | TRBV20-1 | - | CSAPERGYEQYF | TGCAGTGCTCCCGAAAGGGGTTACGAGCAGTACTTC
TRBD2 | TRBJ2-7 | TRBV7-9 | many | CASSLRREGAYEQYF | TGTGCCAGCAGCTTAAGGCGGGAGGGAGCCTACGAGCAGTACTTC
TRBD1 | TRBJ1-2 | TRBV6-5 | - | CASSYSGVGDRSSGYTF | TGTGCCAGCAGTTACTCGGGTGTGGGGGACAGGAGCTCTGGCTACACCTTC
TRBD1 | TRBJ2-7 | TRBV15 | many | CATSRGSGTGSSEQYF | TGTGCCACCAGCAGAGGATCCGGGACAGGGTCTAGCGAGCAGTACTTC
- | TRBJ1-1 | TRBV20-1 | few | CGLLRTEAFF | TGCGGCCTTCTTAGGACTGAAGCTTTCTTT
- | TRBJ2-2 | TRBV20-1 | many | CSARSTNTGELFF | TGCAGTGCTAGGAGCACAAACACCGGGGAGCTGTTTTTT
- | TRBJ1-4 | TRBV20-1 | few | CSARPPGTANEKLFF | TGCAGTGCTAGACCGCCCGGGACGGCTAATGAAAAACTGTTTTTT
- | TRBJ1-2 | TRBV29-1 | - | CSVGGANPYGYTF | TGCAGCGTCGGGGGGGCGAATCCCTATGGCTACACCTTC
- | TRBJ2-5 | TRBV15 | many | CATSRASGSGNQETQYF | TGTGCCACCAGCAGAGCATCAGGCTCAGGAAACCAAGAGACCCAGTACTTC
- | TRBJ1-5 | TRBV12-3/TRBV12-4 | - | CASSPKGGTGNQPQHF | TGTGCCAGCAGTCCCAAAGGGGGTACTGGCAATCAGCCCCAGCATTTT
- | TRBJ1-2 | TRBV29-1 | - | CSSPTDHYGYTF | TGCAGCTCACCGACAGACCACTATGGCTACACCTTC
TRBD2 | TRBJ2-1 | TRBV29-1 | - | CSVATSASYNEQFF | TGCAGCGTTGCAACTAGCGCCTCCTACAATGAGCAGTTCTTC
- | TRBJ1-1 | TRBV11-2 | many | CASSFDRNTEAFF | TGTGCCAGCAGCTTTGACAGAAACACTGAAGCTTTCTTT
TRBD2 | TRBJ2-7 | TRBV5-1 | - | CASRRRREARSLEQYF | TGTGCCAGCAGGCGAAGACGGGAGGCCCGCTCCCTCGAGCAGTACTTC
- | TRBJ1-3 | TRBV2 | - | CASSPGQTAGNTIYF | TGTGCCAGCAGCCCGGGGCAAACGGCCGGAAACACCATATATTTT